The source of this T cell receptor (beta chain) is a study of T cell responses to AZD1222 COVID-19 vaccine. General study results and limits: Vaccine-associated CD4 TCRs spanned spike, dominant at 160-218 and 743-854. Baseline testing showed seropositivity in only six AZD1222 recipients.

On this clone itself: No antigen is known for it.

Only in-frame clones appear in the TCRdb table, and some are missing; sequencing was by immunoSEQ multiplex PCR. The sample contains around 120,000 clones, around 87% of which appear only once. The V gene's germline CDR1 is LGHNA and CDR2 YNFKEQ. The CDR3 contains 16 residues. J lost 9 bases, V lost 4 bases, and 15 bases had no gene match. This material consisted of peripheral blood, taken on day 0 of AZD1222 vaccination. This receptor was identified in an adult in good health. V gene TRBV4-2 combines with J gene TRBJ2-1; 7 nucleotides line up with TRBD2. CDR3 nucleotides: TGTGCCAGCAGCCTAACTGCAACTAGCGTTCAGACTGAGCAGTTCTTC. Translated, it gives CASSLTATSVQTEQFF.